This TCR beta chain is drawn from a study of T cell repertoires in cytomegalovirus infection (dated by TCRdb to about 2019). Background on the whole study: Peptide stimulations targeted recently identified HLA-C-restricted CMV epitopes, whose presentation resists viral immunomodulation, together with well-studied HLA-B-restricted epitopes. The HLA type of each donor mattered for the analysis, because public TCR beta signatures pointed to carriage of CMV infection along with the matching HLA type.

The CDR1 and CDR2 encoded by the germline V gene are SGHTA and FQGTGA. The CDR3 goes from the cysteine to the phenylalanine over 16 residues. Only CDR3 DNA remains: 48 bases, in frame from the first base. V is reduced by 5 bases and J by 1 base, leaving a spacing of 14 bases between them. Sequenced on an Illumina HiSeq 1500. TCRdb trimmed public reads at Q25 via fastp, called clones via MiXCR and kept in-frame beta chains. Merged by CDR3 protein, the rows form single entries marked with the most common genes and DNA. This sample is represented by about 830,000 distinct CDR3 sequences; 30% to 35% of them were singletons. The ten largest clonotypes hold 9.5% to 15% of the sample. This clonotype was picked up a small number of times. Its target antigen remains unknown. Base quality data are lacking; no much larger clone is found one base away. This sample's treatment or condition label indicates: in vitro stimulation with specific CMV peptide epitopes to enrich CMV-specific T cells.

Study-wide conclusions, independent of this receptor: The ex vivo response was dominated by HLA-C-restricted CMV-specific TCR beta clonotypes, which also provided the single most frequent clonotype in two of eight donors. Cumulative frequency of public TCR beta family members discriminated carriers of CMV infection plus the relevant HLA type in this cohort and an independent roughly 330-donor cohort.

The chain employs TRBV7-3 and TRBJ2-2, with no D gene named confidently. The sequencing used cultured CD8+ T cells from PBMCs, collected from culture after CMV antigen stimulation. The clonotype comes from a human donor in good health (CMV status not recorded). Some clones in this sample may be carry-over from other donors' samples. In nucleotide form, the sequence is TGTGCCAGCAGCACACCCGCGGACGGGAACACCGGGGAGCTGTTTTTT. It translates to CASSTPADGNTGELFF.